One sample yielded the 28 T cell receptor beta chains listed below, sequenced in a study of T cells in Graves' hyperthyroidism and ophthalmopathy. There were TCR beta CDR3 regions amplified from RNA transcripts. The primer set for the first-round RT-PCR of the TCR CDR3 was HTBI. TCRdb re-called the multiplex PCR reads through MiXCR, storing one row per CDR3 protein. The repertoire has about 590,000 distinct CDR3 sequences, around 16% of them found once; the top ten carry under 8%. Sample: blood. The origin of the receptors is a woman under 40 with Graves' hyperthyroidism.

V gene TRBV27 combines with J gene TRBJ2-3; 10 nucleotides match TRBD1. V was clipped by 5 bases and J by 2 bases; unmatched bases: 7. The CDR3 runs to 16 residues. Germline CDR1 and CDR2: MNHEY and SMNVEV (reference sequence). CDR3 nucleotides: TGTGCCAGCAGTATCCGGGACAGGGGCAACACAGATACGCAGTATTTT. Its protein is CASSIRDRGNTDTQYF.

In its sample, this clonotype was seen many times. V gene TRBV20-1 combines with J gene TRBJ2-7; 7 bases are a match to TRBD2. Germline V gives CDR1 DFQATT, CDR2 SNEGSKA (reference sequence). With V trimmed by 7 bases and J by 4 bases, 13 bases remained unmatched. This CDR3 contains 14 residues. The CDR3 region is CSVSMGGRSYEQYF. In DNA form, the CDR3 reads TGCAGTGTCTCAATGGGCGGGAGAAGTTACGAGCAGTACTTC.

The chain recombines TRBV5-1 with TRBJ1-4, with D perhaps TRBD1 (6 bases). Trimming removed 4 bases from V and 0 bases from J, with 13 bases in between. CDR3 size: 16 residues. CDR1 and CDR2 (germline): SGHRS, YFSETQ. CDR3 bases: TGCGCCAGCAGCGTCGGGACACCAGCAACTAATGAAAAACTGTTTTTT. It is translated as CASSVGTPATNEKLFF.

This clonotype came up many times. This chain connects TRBV7-3 to TRBJ2-7, with D maybe TRBD2 (6 bases). Trimming pared 4 bases from V and 3 bases from J, leaving 10 bases between. CDR1 and CDR2 (germline): SGHTA, FQGTGA. The CDR3 loop spans 13 amino acids. CDR3 sequence reads: CASSSSGGYEQYF. CDR3 DNA sequence: TGTGCCAGCAGCTCCTCCGGGGGCTACGAGCAGTACTTC.

The genes are TRBV6-1 and TRBJ1-1; 8 bases are a match to TRBD1. Germline V gives CDR1 MNHNS, CDR2 SASEGT. V trimming: 5 bases; J trimming: 4 bases; junction bases outside the gene matches: 9. This CDR3 region has 15 residues. CDR3 protein: CASSRLTGVGTEAFF. The DNA for the CDR3 is TGTGCCAGCAGTCGCCTGACAGGGGTCGGCACTGAAGCTTTCTTT.

CDR3: CASSLLAGGAYNEQFF. The CDR3 region has the DNA TGTGCCAGCAGCCTGTTAGCGGGAGGGGCCTACAATGAGCAGTTCTTC. The chain links TRBV14 to TRBJ2-1; 11 bases agree with TRBD2. Germline CDR1 SGHDN, CDR2 FVKESK. This CDR3 has 16 residues. The J segment lost 2 bases and the V segment lost 4 bases, leaving 4 bases of the junction unmatched.

The DNA for the CDR3 is TGTGCCAGCAGTCGCAGGGGGGGCAATCAGCCCCAGCATTTT. It is translated as CASSRRGGNQPQHF. The chain links TRBV27 to TRBJ1-5, with TRBD1 identical over 7 bases. Losses at the gene ends were 5 bases for V and 2 bases for J; bases not matched to a gene: 3. CDR1 is MNHEY, CDR2 SMNVEV, per germline (reference sequence). The CDR3 is 14 amino acids.

This clonotype has at least ten counts. The V call is TRBV7-3, the J call TRBJ2-1, with D possibly matching TRBD2 (6 bases). The CDR3 has 14 residues. V was clipped by 8 bases and J by 4 bases, with 15 bases between them. The V gene's germline CDR1 is SGHTA and CDR2 FQGTGA. CDR3 nucleotide sequence: TGTGCCAGCTCCCGGGAGTACCCATACAATGAGCAGTTCTTC. Translating gives CASSREYPYNEQFF.

This clonotype was found many times. The genes are TRBV20-1 and TRBJ2-7, with D perhaps matching TRBD1 (6 bases). This CDR3 is built from 12 residues. The germline gives CDR1 DFQATT, CDR2 SNEGSKA (reference sequence). V was trimmed by 3 bases and J by 3 bases, leaving 9 bases between them. The DNA of the CDR3 is TGCAGTGCTAGGGGGGCATTCTACGAGCAGTACTTC. Translating it yields CSARGAFYEQYF.

This clonotype has at least ten counts. The chain employs TRBV15 and TRBJ2-1; 10 bases align to TRBD2. Per the germline V gene, CDR1 is LNHNV and CDR2 is YYDKDF (reference sequence). The CDR3 has 15 residues. V was pared by 3 bases and J by 9 bases, with 8 bases of the junction left unmatched. The CDR3 region has the DNA TGTGCCACCAGCAGCCTAGCGGGAGTCTTGGGTGAGCAGTTCTTC. As protein: CATSSLAGVLGEQFF.

The sample holds a few counts of this clonotype. The chain uses TRBV7-9 and TRBJ2-1; 16 bases map to TRBD2. With 5 bases clipped from V and 7 bases from J, the junction kept 8 bases outside the gene matches. The V gene's germline CDR1 is SEHNR and CDR2 FQNEAQ (reference sequence). The CDR3 extends over 17 amino acids. The CDR3 loop reads CASSPRTGLAGGNEQFF. As DNA, the CDR3 is TGTGCCAGCAGCCCCCGAACGGGACTAGCGGGAGGGAATGAGCAGTTCTTC.

This clonotype came up a few times. J is TRBJ1-5 and V is TRBV20-1; 7 nucleotides align to TRBD1. This CDR3 spans 15 amino acids. Germline CDR1 reads DFQATT; CDR2 reads SNEGSKA (reference sequence). V lost 5 bases and J lost 9; bases outside the gene matches: 16. The CDR3 sequence is CSASSGDRRPRPQHF. Here the CDR3 DNA reads TGCAGTGCTTCCTCCGGGGACAGAAGGCCCCGGCCCCAGCATTTT.

The J gene is TRBJ2-2, the V gene TRBV12-3 or TRBV12-4; D unclear. The V end lost 10 bases, the J end lost 4 bases, and 19 bases lay between the germline ends. The CDR3 covers 15 residues. The CDR3 here is CATRDWATPTGELFF. DNA for the CDR3: TGTGCCACCCGTGATTGGGCGACGCCCACCGGGGAGCTGTTTTTT.

The table lists this clonotype with many counts. CDR3 sequence (DNA): TGTGCGACAGGGCTCGGCTACGAGCAGTACTTC. Amino acids: CATGLGYEQYF. This chain uses TRBV10-3 with TRBJ2-7, with 7 bases fitting TRBD1. Germline V lookup: CDR1 ENHRY, CDR2 SYGVKD. The CDR3 is 11 residues long.

This clonotype was detected a few times. The chain couples TRBV15 to TRBJ2-1, with 7 bases aligning to TRBD2. Germline CDR1 LNHNV, CDR2 YYDKDF (reference sequence). V gave up 0 bases and J gave up 4 bases; unmatched junction bases: 9. CDR3 length equals 17 residues. In nucleotides, the CDR3 is TGTGCCACCAGCAGAGATCAGGCTAGCGGAATTTACAATGAGCAGTTCTTC. This codes for CATSRDQASGIYNEQFF.

As regards this clonotype: One end of the junction varies from germline; a read error may be responsible. The chain employs TRBV7-9 and TRBJ1-2; 12 positions match TRBD1. Germline V gene data show CDR1 as SEHNR and CDR2 as FQNEAQ (reference sequence). The CDR3 is 14 residues long. The CDR3 nucleotides read TGTGCCAACAGCTTGGGACAGGGGGCCTATGGCTACACCTTC. Translating it yields CANSLGQGAYGYTF. Complete variable domain (other parts from reference TRBV7-9 and TRBJ1-2): DTGVSQNPRHKITKRGQNVTFRCDPISEHNRLYWYRQTLGQGPEFLTYFQNEAQLEKSRLLSDRFSAERPKGSFSTLEIQRTEQGDSAMYLCANSLGQGAYGYTFGSGTRLTVV.

Remarks on this clonotype: A much larger clonotype is one base distant, so this may be a read error. This chain connects TRBV20-1 to TRBJ2-3, with D hard to call. The CDR3 length is 12 residues. Germline CDR1 is DFQATT and CDR2 is SNEGSKA (reference sequence). V was shortened by 3 bases and J by 0 bases, with 4 bases between the two germline ends. The CDR3 nucleotides are TGCAGTGCTAGGGGGAGCACAGATACGCAGTATTTT. Translated: CSARGSTDTQYF.

This clonotype has a handful of counts. The V gene is TRBV19, the J gene TRBJ2-2; D may be TRBD1 (6 bases). The length of the CDR3 is 16 residues. Germline lookup yields CDR1 LNHDA and CDR2 SQIVND (reference sequence). Trimming shortened V by 3 bases and J by 9 bases, and 20 bases separated the two germline ends. CDR3 amino acids: CASSIPGHRPDWELFF. The CDR3 nucleotides read TGTGCCAGTAGTATCCCGGGACACCGCCCAGACTGGGAGCTGTTTTTT.

This clonotype was seen at least ten times. The CDR3 is CASSENLVGQGFGQPQHF. CDR3 DNA: TGTGCCAGCAGTGAAAACCTCGTGGGACAGGGGTTCGGGCAGCCCCAGCATTTT. This chain links TRBV6-1 with TRBJ1-5; 10 bases map to TRBD1. Losses at the gene ends were 2 bases for V and 7 bases for J; bases not matched to a gene: 14. This CDR3 comprises 18 residues. Germline lookup yields CDR1 MNHNS and CDR2 SASEGT.

A few counts support this clonotype. The chain carries TRBV2 and TRBJ2-7, with a weak D call TRBD1 (5 bases). The CDR3 extends over 16 amino acids. Germline values: CDR1 SNHLY, CDR2 FYNNEI. Trimming removed 6 bases at V and 4 bases at J, with 22 bases between. The CDR3 DNA is TGTGCCAGCAGGGATCCGACCAGGCAGGGCGATTACGAGCAGTACTTC. Residues: CASRDPTRQGDYEQYF.

This clonotype was counted many times. This chain joins TRBV12-3 or TRBV12-4 and TRBJ1-1; 7 nucleotides match TRBD1. The CDR3 contains 13 residues. Unmatched junction bases numbered 7, after V lost 7 bases and J lost 5 bases. This CDR3 is CASTSRGGTEAFF. Here the CDR3 DNA reads TGTGCCAGCACCTCCAGGGGGGGGACTGAAGCTTTCTTT.

This clonotype was seen more than once but under ten times. The genes are TRBV12-3 or TRBV12-4 and TRBJ1-5; D not certain. V was cut by 7 bases and J by 9 bases, with 13 bases left in between. The CDR3 is 12 amino acids. CDR3 nucleotide sequence: TGTGCCAGCACCTTTTCGCGGGGGCCCCAGCATTTT. The encoded protein is CASTFSRGPQHF.

This clonotype was picked up many times. The V call is TRBV20-1, the J call TRBJ2-7; 15 nucleotides agree with TRBD2. The length of the CDR3 is 16 residues. The germline gives CDR1 DFQATT, CDR2 SNEGSKA (reference sequence). V dropped 5 bases and J dropped 5; count of bases not matched to a gene: 10. The CDR3 loop is CSAAPGLAGGVDEQYF. Here the CDR3 DNA reads TGCAGTGCTGCACCGGGACTAGCGGGAGGCGTCGACGAGCAGTACTTC.

This clonotype was observed many times. The rearrangement links TRBV20-1 to TRBJ2-7; weak D call: TRBD1 (5 bases). Germline-derived CDR1 and CDR2 are DFQATT and SNEGSKA (reference sequence). V lost 0 bases, J lost 2 bases, and 8 bases lay in between. The CDR3 consists of 13 residues. The CDR3 spells CSARDPRAYEQYF. In nucleotides, the CDR3 is TGCAGTGCTAGAGATCCCAGGGCCTACGAGCAGTACTTC.

On this clonotype: This CDR3 fails to terminate in the conserved phenylalanine or tryptophan, so it likely reflects a read error. The chain employs TRBV27 and TRBJ2-1; D gene uncertain. The CDR3 runs 12 residues. Germline lookup yields CDR1 MNHEY and CDR2 SMNVEV (reference sequence). The V end was cut by 9 bases, the J end by 2 bases, with 8 bases between. The CDR3 here is CASQGPYNEQFS. The CDR3 DNA sequence: TGTGCCAGTCAAGGGCCCTACAATGAGCAGTTCTCC.

The V and J genes are TRBV4-2 and TRBJ2-3, with 8 bases lining up with TRBD2. Germline-derived CDR1 and CDR2 are LGHNA and YNFKEQ. The CDR3 extends over 17 amino acids. With 0 bases clipped from V and 0 bases from J, the junction kept 5 bases outside the gene matches. CDR3: CASSQDGTRGSTDTQYF. CDR3 DNA sequence: TGTGCCAGCAGCCAAGATGGGACTAGGGGGAGCACAGATACGCAGTATTTT.

This clonotype was observed many times. The chain carries TRBV12-3 or TRBV12-4 and TRBJ2-5; 13 bases align to TRBD2. V was pared by 5 bases and J by 4 bases, with 10 bases of the junction left unmatched. This CDR3 is built from 17 residues. CDR3 in amino acids: CASSPGLAGNLGETQYF. The CDR3 DNA sequence: TGTGCCAGCAGTCCGGGACTAGCGGGAAATTTGGGAGAGACCCAGTACTTC.

Only a few counts were recorded for this clonotype. The chain recombines TRBV5-6 with TRBJ1-2; 8 positions match TRBD1. CDR3 size: 15 residues. CDR1 is SGHDT and CDR2 is YYEEEE in the germline V gene. V shed 0 bases and J 8 bases; nucleotides not matched to a gene: 9. The CDR3 nucleotides read TGTGCCAGCAGCTTGGGACCTCCGGGACAGGCCGGCTACACCTTC. Protein product: CASSLGPPGQAGYTF.